This TCR beta chain was retrieved from a study of T-cell reconstitution after alpha-beta-depleted transplantation in children. Study observations and caveats: Some patients owed their high day-60 TCRbeta diversity to surviving recipient T cells and thymic progenitors. At around two months after transplant, the alpha-beta T cells were reportedly derived from several hundred expanded clones that came from non-depleted graft cells. One year after transplant, T-cell counts and diversity came mostly from newly produced T cells.

Germline V gene sequence: CDR1 SGHRS, CDR2 YFSETQ. The CDR3 sequence is 18 residues long. V lost 2 bases to trimming and J lost 0 bases; unmatched junction nucleotides: 8. Unique molecular identifiers were incorporated during preparation of the TCRbeta library. In TCRdb, the PCR reads were re-called with MiXCR into one record per CDR3 protein. Counted here are more than 200,000 distinct CDR3 sequences, approximately 8% occurring once; the ten biggest clones make up about a third. This clonotype has a handful of counts. Its antigen is currently unknown. The sequence came from a male patient aged 2 to 10 who had a stem cell transplant for acute myeloid leukemia, so the T cells may come from the graft donor. The V gene is TRBV5-1, the J gene TRBJ2-3; TRBD2 matches at 11 bases. This sample comprised PBMCs, mostly from graft donor cells, obtained 360 days after TCRalphabeta/CD19-depleted stem cell transplant. DNA of the CDR3: TGCGCCAGCAGCTTTGGGTCTAGCGGGGGGACAAGCACAGATACGCAGTATTTT. This encodes CASSFGSSGGTSTDTQYF.